A selection of T cell receptor beta chains follows, all from one sample in a study of regulatory T cells in long-lasting Graves disease. TCRdb called the multiplex PCR reads again in MiXCR, with one record for every CDR3 protein. Of 380,000 or so distinct CDR3 sequences listed, roughly 17% are singletons. The data were also submitted as part of a second study, on T cells in Graves' hyperthyroidism and ophthalmopathy.

This specimen consisted of peripheral blood mononuclear cells (PBMCs), obtained at new diagnosis, from a patient treated with antithyroid drugs. These receptor sequences come from a woman under 30 with Graves disease. Each CDR3 is given with its conserved first and last residue. D genes are given only for firm matches. Rows may omit the clone size; those that give it use once, few, many or a size class.

V: TRBV7-8; D: NA; J: TRBJ2-7; size: many; DNA: TGTGCCAGCAGAACCGGGCTCTCAACCTACGAGCAGTACTTC; CDR3: CASRTGLSTYEQYF
V: TRBV19; D: NA; J: TRBJ1-1; size: few; DNA: TGTGCCAGTAGTATCGGGGACCTGGGAATGGGAGCTTTCTTT; CDR3: CASSIGDLGMGAFF
V: TRBV6-1; D: NA; J: TRBJ2-7; size: many; DNA: TGTGCCAGCATGACGGGGGACGTACAACACGAGCAGTACTTC; CDR3: CASMTGDVQHEQYF
V: TRBV5-4; D: TRBD2; J: TRBJ2-1; size: many; DNA: TGTGCCAGCAGCTTAGGCGGGAGGGCACGGGAGCAGTTCTTC; CDR3: CASSLGGRAREQFF
V: TRBV6-5; D: NA; J: TRBJ2-1; size: NA; DNA: TGTGCCAGCAGTTACTCCTACAGACGGGGTGAGCAGTTCTTC; CDR3: CASSYSYRRGEQFF
V: TRBV6-2/TRBV6-3; D: NA; J: TRBJ1-2; size: few; DNA: TGTGCCAGCGTGGCTTCGGGGCTCTATGGCTACACCTTC; CDR3: CASVASGLYGYTF
V: TRBV2; D: TRBD1; J: TRBJ1-2; size: many; DNA: TGTGCCAGCAGTGACGACAGGGTAACTGGCTACACCTTC; CDR3: CASSDDRVTGYTF
V: TRBV14; D: NA; J: TRBJ1-4; size: NA; DNA: TGTGCCAGCAGCCTTTTTGGTGAAAAACTGTTTTTT; CDR3: CASSLFGEKLFF
V: TRBV12-3/TRBV12-4; D: TRBD2; J: TRBJ2-6; size: NA; DNA: TGTGCCAGCAGCCTGGGACTAGCGGGGGGTAGGGGGGCCAACGTCCTGACTTTC; CDR3: CASSLGLAGGRGANVLTF
V: TRBV5-6; D: TRBD2; J: TRBJ2-7; size: many; DNA: TGTGCCAGCAGCTTCCTGATTAGCGGGGGATCAAACGAGCAGTACTTC; CDR3: CASSFLISGGSNEQYF
V: TRBV3-1; D: NA; J: TRBJ1-1; size: many; DNA: TGTGCCAGCAGCCTACAGGGCATTAACACTGAAGCTTTCTTT; CDR3: CASSLQGINTEAFF
V: TRBV20-1; D: NA; J: TRBJ1-5; size: NA; DNA: TGCAGTGCTAGAGAGGCTGAAGGTAGCAATCAGCCCCAGCATTTT; CDR3: CSAREAEGSNQPQHF
V: TRBV4-2; D: TRBD1; J: TRBJ1-4; size: few; DNA: TGTGCCAGCAGCCCCCCTTTGACAGGGGGTGAAAAACTGTTTTTT; CDR3: CASSPPLTGGEKLFF
V: TRBV2; D: TRBD1; J: TRBJ2-7; size: many; DNA: TGTGCCAGCACCCCGGGCAGGGGGCCCTGGTACGAGCAGTACTTC; CDR3: CASTPGRGPWYEQYF
V: TRBV28; D: NA; J: TRBJ1-1; size: many; DNA: TGTGCCAGCAAGAACACTGAAGCTTTCTTT; CDR3: CASKNTEAFF
V: TRBV29-1; D: TRBD1; J: TRBJ1-2; size: NA; DNA: TGCAGCGTCGTAGACCGGGACAGGGGGCGATTTGGCTACACCTTC; CDR3: CSVVDRDRGRFGYTF
V: TRBV4-1; D: TRBD1; J: TRBJ2-3; size: many; DNA: TGCGCCAGCAGCCAGGCCGACAGGGCTAGCACAGATACGCAGTATTTT; CDR3: CASSQADRASTDTQYF
V: TRBV5-1; D: NA; J: TRBJ1-2; size: many; DNA: TGTGCCAGCAGTTTGGGGGGGCAGGTATATGGCTACACCTTC; CDR3: CASSLGGQVYGYTF
V: TRBV28; D: NA; J: TRBJ1-5; size: many; DNA: TGTGCCAGCAGTCCACGGGGGGTCGGCAATCAGCCCCAGCATTTT; CDR3: CASSPRGVGNQPQHF
V: TRBV2; D: NA; J: TRBJ2-2; size: once; DNA: TGTGCCCTAGGTGCCCAGGGTGGTGCCGGGGAGCTGTTTTTT; CDR3: CALGAQGGAGELFF
V: TRBV6-5; D: NA; J: TRBJ2-7; size: many; DNA: TGTGCCAGCAGTTATCTTGGTGGGGACTACGAGCAGTACTTC; CDR3: CASSYLGGDYEQYF
V: TRBV19; D: NA; J: TRBJ2-5; size: few; DNA: TGTGCCAGTAGAACGGGATACCAAGAGACCCAGTACTTC; CDR3: CASRTGYQETQYF
V: TRBV7-2; D: NA; J: TRBJ2-1; size: many; DNA: TGTGCCAGCAGCTTAGATTTGGGGCCCTACAATGAGCAGTTCTTC; CDR3: CASSLDLGPYNEQFF
V: TRBV5-1; D: TRBD2; J: TRBJ2-1; size: many; DNA: TGCGCCAGCAGCTTGCCCAGCGGGAGTCTCGGTGAGCAGTTCTTC; CDR3: CASSLPSGSLGEQFF
V: TRBV6-5; D: NA; J: TRBJ2-6; size: many; DNA: TGTGCCAGCAGTTACTCAGAGGGCTCTGGGGCCAACGTCCTGACTTTC; CDR3: CASSYSEGSGANVLTF
V: TRBV28; D: TRBD2; J: TRBJ2-1; size: NA; DNA: TGTGCCAGCAGTCGGACTAGCGGGGGGGGCGAGCAGTTCTTC; CDR3: CASSRTSGGGEQFF
V: TRBV27; D: TRBD1; J: TRBJ1-1; size: many; DNA: TGTGCCAGCAGTTTTCTCGGACAGGGGGCGACTGAAGCTTTCTTT; CDR3: CASSFLGQGATEAFF
V: TRBV3-1; D: TRBD1; J: TRBJ2-5; size: few; DNA: TGTGCCAGCAGCCCCCGACTATCTGACAGGGTAGGGACCCAGTACTTC; CDR3: CASSPRLSDRVGTQYF
V: TRBV5-1; D: NA; J: TRBJ1-3; size: many; DNA: TGTGCCAGCAGCTTAGGGCGGGGCGGAGTCTCTGGAAACACCATATATTTT; CDR3: CASSLGRGGVSGNTIYF
V: TRBV3-1; D: TRBD2; J: TRBJ2-5; size: many; DNA: TGTGCCAGCAGCCAAGGACCTGCGGGGGTCCAGGGGACCCAGTACTTC; CDR3: CASSQGPAGVQGTQYF
V: TRBV4-1; D: TRBD1; J: TRBJ2-7; size: NA; DNA: TGCGCCAGCAGCCTACGGGACAGGGGTGCCTACGAGCAGTACTTC; CDR3: CASSLRDRGAYEQYF
V: TRBV19; D: NA; J: TRBJ1-2; size: few; DNA: TGTGCCAGTAGTATGCAGGGACATGGCTACACCTTC; CDR3: CASSMQGHGYTF
V: TRBV11-2; D: TRBD1; J: TRBJ2-3; size: many; DNA: TGTGCCAGCAGCCGACGTGGGACAGGGAGCACAGATACGCAGTATTTT; CDR3: CASSRRGTGSTDTQYF
V: TRBV13; D: NA; J: TRBJ2-7; size: many; DNA: TGTGCCAGCAGCCCCCGCGGGGTAGACTACGAGCAGTACTTC; CDR3: CASSPRGVDYEQYF
V: TRBV15; D: TRBD2; J: TRBJ2-1; size: many; DNA: TGTGCCACCAGCAGAGATCCCCTCAAGCGGGAGGGTAATGAGCAGTTCTTC; CDR3: CATSRDPLKREGNEQFF
V: TRBV30; D: TRBD1; J: TRBJ2-7; size: many; DNA: TGTGCCTGGACGAGTGGACAGGGATGGGGCGAGCAGTACTTC; CDR3: CAWTSGQGWGEQYF
V: TRBV30; D: TRBD1; J: TRBJ1-4; size: many; DNA: TGTGCCTGGAGTTACAGGGGGTATCCGGAAAAACTGTTTTTT; CDR3: CAWSYRGYPEKLFF
V: TRBV28; D: NA; J: TRBJ1-1; size: few; DNA: TGTGCCAGCTTAGATATGAACACTGAAGCTTTCTTT; CDR3: CASLDMNTEAFF
V: TRBV20-1; D: NA; J: TRBJ2-1; size: NA; DNA: TGCAGTGCTAGGCCGATTTCCCAGGGACAATCTAATGAGCAGTTCTTC; CDR3: CSARPISQGQSNEQFF
V: TRBV20-1; D: NA; J: TRBJ1-5; size: many; DNA: TGCAGTGCTAGAGAGTGGCAGGGCGATAGTCAGCCCCAGCATTTT; CDR3: CSAREWQGDSQPQHF
V: TRBV7-8; D: TRBD2; J: TRBJ2-7; size: NA; DNA: TGTGCCAGCAGCTTCGGTAGCGGGGGAGCAACCATATACGAGCAGTACTTC; CDR3: CASSFGSGGATIYEQYF
V: TRBV12-3/TRBV12-4; D: NA; J: TRBJ1-6; size: few; DNA: TGTGCCAGCAGTCCCCGGCGAGGGATGGGTAATTCACCCCTCCACTTT; CDR3: CASSPRRGMGNSPLHF
V: TRBV29-1; D: NA; J: TRBJ1-2; size: many; DNA: TGCAGCGTTGGAAGCAGAACTGACTATGGCTACACCTTC; CDR3: CSVGSRTDYGYTF
V: TRBV7-6; D: NA; J: TRBJ2-7; size: few; DNA: TGTGCCAGCAGCAAAGCCGGGGCCTACGAGCAGTACTTC; CDR3: CASSKAGAYEQYF
V: TRBV5-1; D: NA; J: TRBJ2-7; size: many; DNA: TGCGCCAGCAGCCCCCGGGACCGAGGGGACGAGCAGTACTTC; CDR3: CASSPRDRGDEQYF
V: TRBV6-1; D: NA; J: TRBJ1-6; size: once; DNA: TGTGCCAGCAGTGCCGTTACAGGGTGGAATTCACCCCTCCACTTT; CDR3: CASSAVTGWNSPLHF
V: TRBV7-9; D: NA; J: TRBJ2-7; size: many; DNA: TGTGCCAGCAGCCTTAGCTCCGGTGGGGACTACGAGCAGTACTTC; CDR3: CASSLSSGGDYEQYF
V: TRBV15; D: NA; J: TRBJ1-4; size: many; DNA: TGTGCCACCAGCAGAGATCGGGGCAGGGACGTCCGGAAACTGTTTTTT; CDR3: CATSRDRGRDVRKLFF
V: TRBV27; D: NA; J: TRBJ1-2; size: few; DNA: TGTGCCAGCAGTTGGCGGAGGGGGTATGGCTACACCTTC; CDR3: CASSWRRGYGYTF
V: TRBV25-1; D: NA; J: TRBJ2-4; size: few; DNA: TGTGCCAGCAGTGAGGGGATAGCCAAAAACATTCAGTACTTC; CDR3: CASSEGIAKNIQYF
V: TRBV28; D: NA; J: TRBJ2-1; size: many; DNA: TGTGCCACCAATAGGGGGGATGAGCAGTTCTTC; CDR3: CATNRGDEQFF
V: TRBV6-5; D: NA; J: TRBJ2-2; size: many; DNA: TGTGCCAGCAGTTATCTCAGGGATGACACCGGGGAGCTGTTTTTT; CDR3: CASSYLRDDTGELFF
V: TRBV7-2; D: NA; J: TRBJ1-1; size: NA; DNA: TGTGCCAGCAGCATATACAGGAACACTGAAGCTTTCTTT; CDR3: CASSIYRNTEAFF
V: TRBV15; D: TRBD2; J: TRBJ2-1; size: few; DNA: TGTGCCACCAGCGGAGGGTCGGGCGGGGGAACTTTCGATGAGCAGTTCTTC; CDR3: CATSGGSGGGTFDEQFF
V: TRBV2; D: NA; J: TRBJ2-7; size: NA; DNA: TGTGCCAGCAGTGATTCGGCGCCCGAGCAGTACTTC; CDR3: CASSDSAPEQYF
V: TRBV28; D: TRBD2; J: TRBJ2-2; size: many; DNA: TGTGCCAGCACCCCCCGACCGGGACTAGCTACCGGGGAGCTGTTTTTT; CDR3: CASTPRPGLATGELFF
V: TRBV6-2/TRBV6-3; D: TRBD2; J: TRBJ2-3; size: many; DNA: TGTGCCAGCAGTTCGCAGCGGGACACAGATACGCAGTATTTT; CDR3: CASSSQRDTDTQYF
V: TRBV18; D: TRBD2; J: TRBJ2-1; size: NA; DNA: TGTGCCAGCTCACGCAGGGTACTAGCGGGAGAGGCCTACAATGAGCAGTTCTTC; CDR3: CASSRRVLAGEAYNEQFF